Listed below are T cell receptor beta chains from one sample, sequenced in a study of blood T cell repertoires in COVID-19. Repertoires were generated with immunoSEQ multiplex PCR, while TCRdb's copy carries only in-frame clones and drops some. Of roughly 73,000 clones in the sample, roughly 87% are singletons; the top ten hold 8.9%. Material: peripheral blood. These TCRs come from a man aged 80 or over with acute or convalescent COVID-19. CDR3s leave out the opening cysteine and the closing phenylalanine or tryptophan. Each record gives: D gene, clone size, V gene, CDR3 protein. A D gene is named only where the DNA matches it firmly. Clone size is given for some rows only: seen once, a few or many times, or a class if the clone is expanded.

. few TRBV5-1 ASSLTGNTEAF
. . TRBV7-3 ASSLEFYNSPLH
TRBD1 . TRBV2 ASSEAGQASGNTIY
. . TRBV7-2 ASSLAGTNNGNTIY
. . TRBV18 ASSPPNGYEQY
. . TRBV6-1 ASSEFATGNTDTQY
TRBD1 . TRBV6-5 ASSYLQGATEAF
. . TRBV6-6 ASRQSTDTQY
. . TRBV30 AWSARGWTEAF
. . TRBV7-8 ASSLVGGLINYGYT
. . TRBV21-1 ASSARGSRGEQY
TRBD1 . TRBV19 ASSILGTGAEETQY
TRBD2 once TRBV3-1/TRBV3-2 ASSPTSPSWREQF
TRBD2 . TRBV4-1 ASSQGGGRALGGETQY
. . TRBV7-2 ASSLRYEQY
TRBD1 . TRBV2 ASRKTGDDGYT
TRBD1 . TRBV19 ASSPPDRGRGYT
. . TRBV7-9 ASSLVLDGYT
TRBD1 . TRBV18 ASSPGQGGRQPQH
. . TRBV5-6 ASSTRGGRGYT
. . TRBV18 ASSPPGTPGNTIY
TRBD2 few TRBV6-4 ASSDAGGPYNEQF
TRBD1 . TRBV7-6 ASSLAGQGAENTIY
. . TRBV18 ASSTNGGAQSSYEQY
TRBD2 . TRBV24-1 ATSDPGPSRGDEQF
. few TRBV12-3/TRBV12-4 ASGTPGFGYT
. . TRBV13 ASSAGLSTDTQY
. . TRBV14 ASSRSGSSYEQY
. . TRBV7-9 ASSLSMSLEAF
TRBD1 . TRBV3-1/TRBV3-2 ASSQDWTGGPGYT
. . TRBV20-1 SATLNEQF
TRBD1 . TRBV19 ASSIDRVIDTQY
TRBD1 . TRBV6-5 ASRMTGRVGYT
. . TRBV18 ASSPPNQGGKDTQY
TRBD1 few TRBV14 ASSTLTGAYYGYT
. . TRBV5-4 ASSPSGPSSYNEQF
. once TRBV29-1 SVVGTMNTEAF
. . TRBV7-7 ASSLVAGSYNEQF
. . TRBV5-8 ASSLVLQGGYT
TRBD1 . TRBV7-8 ASSLGQGASEAF
. . TRBV5-1 ASTPLQGNYGYT
. . TRBV7-9 ASSPRSRVGTEAF
TRBD1 . TRBV5-6 ASSPGTGGLGYT
. . TRBV18 ASSPGPGDSYEQY
TRBD1 . TRBV30 AWSGQGAAYGYT
. . TRBV3-1/TRBV3-2 ASSQVGETSRVF
. . TRBV5-1 ASSLGQYYGYT